This T cell receptor (beta chain) was sequenced in a study of cytomegalovirus exposure and HLA in healthy donors. Vbeta (60) and Jbeta (13) primers were used in the PCR. Method: immunoSEQ multiplex PCR; TCRdb's copy keeps in-frame clones and lacks some. This sample yields fewer than 200,000 clones, of which around 68% are seen a single time; about 3% belongs to the top ten. Losses at the gene ends were 3 bases for V and 2 bases for J; bases not matched to a gene: 5. Germline V gene lookup returns CDR1 MNHEY and CDR2 SMNVEV (reference sequence). This CDR3 spans 15 amino acids. A note on this clone: Its antigen is currently unknown.

Notes on the study in general: Clonal expansion was found to be greater in HLA-associated TCR beta chains than in equally common others in a later analysis. After further analysis at a later stage, 15,000 to 20,000 TCR beta sequences were associated with HLA alleles at 0.05 false discovery rate. In an earlier analysis, about 87% or about 30%: the productive usage of most TCR beta V segments.

The sample comprised PBMCs. The origin of this receptor is a middle-aged woman in good health and CMV-seropositive. The genes are TRBV27 and TRBJ2-3; 7 bases agree with TRBD2. DNA for the CDR3: TGTGCCAGCAGTTTTCGGGGGAGGGACACAGATACGCAGTATTTT. Its translation is CASSFRGRDTDTQYF.